One and the same sample provided the 29 T cell receptor beta chains below, sequenced in a study of identifying expanded T cells in peripheral blood. Clones were sequenced by immunoSEQ multiplex PCR, and TCRdb holds only the in-frame ones, with some missing. The data show roughly 81,000 clones, roughly 84% seen once. The source material was blood. These receptor sequences come from a person between 18 and 70 years old in good health.

The CDR3 loop is CASSTRDRKNYGYTF. The CDR3, as DNA: TGTGCCAGCAGTACCCGGGACAGAAAAAACTATGGCTACACCTTC. The chain has TRBV28 and TRBJ1-2; 7 positions agree with TRBD1. The germline V gene has CDR1 MDHEN and CDR2 SYDVKM. The ends lost 5 bases at V and 2 bases at J; junction bases unmatched: 8. There are 15 residues in the CDR3.

The rearrangement joins TRBV10-3 to TRBJ2-1; no firm D call. This CDR3 is 11 amino acids long. Germline V gives CDR1 ENHRY, CDR2 SYGVKD. V was trimmed by 0 bases and J by 13 bases, leaving 7 bases between them. The CDR3: CAISESEFQFF. The CDR3 DNA is TGTGCCATCAGTGAGTCGGAGTTCCAGTTCTTC.

V is TRBV6-6 and J is TRBJ2-1, with 13 bases aligning to TRBD2. Germline trimming cut 2 bases from V and 8 bases from J; bases unmatched to any gene: 6. This CDR3 is built from 16 residues. Germline V lookup: CDR1 MNHNY, CDR2 SVGAGI (reference sequence). The CDR3 loop is CASSYPTSGRADEQFF. CDR3 DNA sequence: TGTGCCAGCAGTTACCCTACTAGCGGGAGGGCCGATGAGCAGTTCTTC.

The chain recombines TRBV19 with TRBJ2-3; D not certain. Trimming removed 3 bases at V and 4 bases at J, with 5 bases between. Germline lookup yields CDR1 LNHDA and CDR2 SQIVND (reference sequence). The CDR3 extends over 12 amino acids. DNA of the CDR3: TGTGCCAGTAGTATGTATTCAGATACGCAGTATTTT. As protein: CASSMYSDTQYF.

V gene TRBV7-9 combines with J gene TRBJ1-4, with D possibly TRBD1 on 6 matching bases. Trimming left V 5 bases short and J 8 bases short, with 18 bases between. CDR3 length: 15 residues. The germline gives CDR1 SEHNR, CDR2 FQNEAQ (reference sequence). The CDR3 sequence is CASSAGQSKEEKLFF. CDR3 nucleotide sequence: TGTGCCAGCAGCGCCGGACAGTCCAAAGAGGAAAAACTGTTTTTT.

Only a few counts were recorded for this clone. This chain uses TRBV28 with TRBJ1-4; D gene uncertain. V was clipped by 5 bases and J by 0 bases, with 7 bases between them. The CDR3 is 14 residues long. Looked up from germline, CDR1 is MDHEN and CDR2 is SYDVKM. The DNA of the CDR3 is TGTGCCAGCAGTCGACACTCAACTAATGAAAAACTGTTTTTT. This sequence encodes CASSRHSTNEKLFF.

The genes are TRBV30 and TRBJ1-2; 7 positions agree with TRBD1. The CDR3 runs to 15 residues. Germline loops: CDR1 GTSNPN, CDR2 SVGIG (reference sequence). V lost 5 bases to trimming and J lost 0 bases; unmatched junction nucleotides: 9. CDR3 region: CAWVWTGPTNYGYTF. The DNA of the CDR3 is TGTGCCTGGGTATGGACAGGCCCTACTAACTATGGCTACACCTTC. Combining the CDR3 with reference TRBV30 and TRBJ1-2 gives the whole variable domain SQTIHQWPATLVQPVGSPLSLECTVEGTSNPNLYWYRQAAGRGLQLLFYSVGIGQISSEVPQNLSASRPQDRQFILSSKKLLLSDSGFYLCAWVWTGPTNYGYTFGSGTRLTVV.

This clone was detected a few times. The chain couples TRBV6-5 to TRBJ1-5; 8 bases are shared with TRBD1. J was trimmed by 5 bases and V by 5 bases; bases with no gene match: 5. This CDR3 region has 14 residues. The germline V gene encodes CDR1 MNHEY and CDR2 SVGAGI. CDR3 residues: CASSRTGLDQPQHF. The CDR3 nucleotides are TGTGCCAGCAGTCGGACAGGGTTGGATCAGCCCCAGCATTTT.

This rearrangement joins TRBV4-1 to TRBJ1-4; tentative D call: TRBD1 (6 bases). Trimming cost V 0 bases and J 8 bases, with 16 bases left between them. Per the germline V gene, CDR1 is MGHRA and CDR2 is YSYEKL. This CDR3 contains 16 residues. This CDR3 reads CASSQELDRFKEKLFF. CDR3 coding DNA: TGCGCCAGCAGCCAAGAACTAGACAGGTTTAAGGAAAAACTGTTTTTT.

Comment on this clone: At the DNA level, this CDR3 is encoded by other sequences in the same sample as well. This chain uses TRBV27 with TRBJ2-7, with 9 bases lining up with TRBD1. From germline, CDR1 is MNHEY and CDR2 SMNVEV (reference sequence). The CDR3 extends over 14 amino acids. V lost 3 bases, J lost 2 bases, and 2 bases stayed unmatched. The CDR3 is CASSFGQGPYEQYF. The CDR3 nucleotides read TGTGCCAGCAGTTTCGGACAGGGGCCCTACGAGCAGTACTTC.

V and J are TRBV7-6 and TRBJ2-2; TRBD2 aligns across 9 bases. V lost 4 bases, J lost 4 bases, and 4 bases stayed unmatched. CDR1 is SGHVS, CDR2 FNYEAQ, per germline. The CDR3 runs 15 residues. The CDR3 sequence is CASSSGLASTGELFF. CDR3 nucleotides: TGTGCCAGCAGCTCGGGACTAGCCAGCACCGGGGAGCTGTTTTTT.

This clone came up a few times. CDR3 protein: CASSEINRVSHNEQFF. The DNA of the CDR3 is TGTGCCAGCAGTGAGATAAACAGGGTCTCACACAATGAGCAGTTCTTC. The rearrangement links TRBV6-1 to TRBJ2-1, with D possibly being TRBD1 (6 bases). The CDR3 runs 16 residues. The germline gives CDR1 MNHNS, CDR2 SASEGT. V was cut by 3 bases and J by 5 bases, with 17 bases left in between.

DNA for the CDR3: TGTGCCAGCAGCGTAGGGACAGTCCCCTACGAGCAGTACTTC. Translation gives CASSVGTVPYEQYF. This sequence joins TRBV9 and TRBJ2-5, with D possibly matching TRBD1 (6 bases). The better agreement between TRBJ2-7 and the DNA end casts doubt on the J call. CDR1 is SGDLS and CDR2 is YYNGEE in the germline V gene. This CDR3 has 14 amino acids.

The chain recombines TRBV5-1 with TRBJ2-7, with 11 bases matching TRBD2. Trimming cost V 0 bases and J 0 bases; bases outside gene matches: 2. CDR1 SGHRS and CDR2 YFSETQ come from the germline V gene. The CDR3 is made up of 16 amino acids. CDR3 region: CASSLGTSGYSYEQYF. CDR3 coding DNA: TGCGCCAGCAGCTTGGGGACTAGCGGGTACTCCTACGAGCAGTACTTC.

The chain recombines TRBV25-1 with TRBJ2-2; weak D call: TRBD1 (5 bases). The CDR3 has 14 amino acids. The germline CDR1 and CDR2 sequences are MGHDK and SYGVNS. Between the trimmed V and J ends, which lost 8 bases and 3 bases, there was a span of 13 bases. CDR3 DNA: TGTGCCAGCGGGTTAGGGGCGGACACCGGGGAGCTGTTTTTT. Translated: CASGLGADTGELFF.

The V gene is TRBV11-2, the J gene TRBJ2-2; D uncertain. This CDR3 is built from 14 residues. Germline V CDR1 and CDR2: SGHAT, FQNNGV. V lost 4 bases and J 1 base, leaving 7 bases between the germline ends. The CDR3 here is CASSSRLNTGELFF. The DNA for the CDR3 is TGTGCCAGCAGCTCCCGGTTGAACACCGGGGAGCTGTTTTTT.

The rearrangement links TRBV7-2 to TRBJ2-7, with TRBD2 matching over 13 bases. V lost 5 bases to trimming and J lost 7 bases; unmatched junction nucleotides: 8. This CDR3 contains 15 residues. Germline V gene data show CDR1 as SGHTA and CDR2 as FQGNSA. CDR3 DNA sequence: TGTGCCAGCAGCCTCGGGACTAGCGGGACTGGAGAGCAGTACTTC. It translates to CASSLGTSGTGEQYF.

The CDR3 DNA follows: TGTGCCAGCAGTCCCTTCACAGGGGGCTTTTTCTCCTACGAGCAGTACTTC. This codes for CASSPFTGGFFSYEQYF. The chain carries TRBV27 and TRBJ2-7, with TRBD1 identical over 9 bases. This CDR3 has 17 residues. CDR1 MNHEY and CDR2 SMNVEV come from the germline V gene (reference sequence). Trimming cost V 5 bases and J 0 bases; bases outside gene matches: 11.

This clone has a single count. The chain combines TRBV29-1 with TRBJ1-2; no definite D call. The ends were cut back, 0 bases at V and 6 bases at J, with 20 bases in the middle. Looked up from germline, CDR1 is SQVTM and CDR2 is ANQGSEA. The CDR3 is 16 amino acids. The CDR3 protein is CSVEDTRLGGGNGYTF. The CDR3 bases are TGCAGCGTTGAAGATACGAGGCTTGGAGGTGGGAATGGCTACACCTTC.

This clone has more than one count but fewer than ten. V gene TRBV5-1 combines with J gene TRBJ2-1; D is perhaps TRBD1 or TRBD2 (6 bases each). There are 15 residues in the CDR3. Germline CDR1 reads SGHRS; CDR2 reads YFSETQ. V was pared by 0 bases and J by 7 bases, with 14 bases between. The CDR3 bases are TGCGCCAGCAGCTTGGAGGGGGAGGAGTGGAATGAGCAGTTCTTC. It is translated as CASSLEGEEWNEQFF. Full variable domain (missing parts from reference TRBV5-1 and TRBJ2-1): KAGVTQTPRYLIKTRGQQVTLSCSPISGHRSVSWYQQTPGQGLQFLFEYFSETQRNKGNFPGRFSGRQFSNSRSEMNVSTLELGDSALYLCASSLEGEEWNEQFFGPGTRLTVL.

V and J are TRBV15 and TRBJ2-7, with no clear D. There are 14 residues in the CDR3. V was pared by 0 bases and J by 0 bases, with 6 bases between. From germline, CDR1 is LNHNV and CDR2 YYDKDF (reference sequence). CDR3 in DNA: TGTGCCACCAGCAGAGATCGGAGCTCCTACGAGCAGTACTTC. Protein product: CATSRDRSSYEQYF. The full variable domain, its missing parts supplied by reference TRBV15 and TRBJ2-7, is DAMVIQNPRYQVTQFGKPVTLSCSQTLNHNVMYWYQQKSSQAPKLLFHYYDKDFNNEADTPDNFQSRRPNTSFCFLDIRSPGLGDTAMYLCATSRDRSSYEQYFGPGTRLTVT.

V is TRBV25-1 and J is TRBJ2-7; tentative D call: TRBD2 (6 bases). This CDR3 is 14 amino acids long. The V and J ends lost 3 bases and 5 bases respectively, with 14 bases between them. Per germline, CDR1 MGHDK and CDR2 SYGVNS. Here the CDR3 reads CASSDSTGAHEQYF. The CDR3 DNA sequence: TGTGCCAGCAGTGATTCTACGGGAGCCCACGAGCAGTACTTC.

This clone was counted a few times. This chain uses TRBV13 with TRBJ1-1, with no clear D. The CDR3 length is 11 residues. Trimming removed 2 bases from V and 6 bases from J, with 4 bases in between. Germline-derived CDR1 and CDR2 are PRHDT and FYEKMQ (reference sequence). CDR3 DNA sequence: TGTGCCAGCAGCTTAACGGCTGAAGCTTTCTTT. It yields the protein CASSLTAEAFF.

V gene TRBV6-1 combines with J gene TRBJ1-5; no clear D. The germline V and J ends were trimmed by 4 bases and 1 base, with 5 bases remaining between them. The germline gives CDR1 MNHNS, CDR2 SASEGT. The CDR3 is 13 residues long. DNA for the CDR3: TGTGCCAGCAGTGCTACCAGCAATCAGCCCCAGCATTTT. Encoded protein: CASSATSNQPQHF.

V and J are TRBV19 and TRBJ1-1, with 7 nucleotides matching TRBD1. The CDR3 is 15 residues long. V was pared by 7 bases and J by 1 base, with 9 bases of the junction left unmatched. In germline, CDR1 is LNHDA, CDR2 SQIVND (reference sequence). The CDR3 sequence is CASTTHGTENTEAFF. DNA of the CDR3: TGTGCCAGTACCACCCACGGGACAGAGAACACTGAAGCTTTCTTT.

CDR3 DNA: TGTGCCAGCAGAAAGACAGGGGGCGTGACTAATGAAAAACTGTTTTTT. It specifies CASRKTGGVTNEKLFF. This chain links TRBV28 with TRBJ1-4; TRBD1 matches 10 bases. J lost 2 bases, V lost 6 bases, and 6 bases had no gene match. Germline CDR1 and CDR2: MDHEN and SYDVKM. The CDR3 is 16 residues long.

The chain employs TRBV7-2 and TRBJ2-5; 12 bases are shared with TRBD2. This CDR3 has 17 residues. Germline CDR1 SGHTA, CDR2 FQGNSA. J gave up 5 bases and V 1 base, and 8 bases lay outside the gene matches. The CDR3 region has the DNA TGTGCCAGCAGCTTAGGGAGCGCGACTAGCGGGAGTGAGACCCAGTACTTC. Translation gives CASSLGSATSGSETQYF. The full variable domain, with the rest looked up from reference TRBV7-2 and TRBJ2-5, is GAGVSQSPSNKVTEKGKDVELRCDPISGHTALYWYRQSLGQGLEFLIYFQGNSAPDKSGLPSDRFSAERTGGSVSTLTIQRTQQEDSAVYLCASSLGSATSGSETQYFGPGTRLLVL.

V is TRBV16 and J is TRBJ1-5, with D hard to call. Per germline, CDR1 KGHSY and CDR2 FQNENV. The CDR3 spans 14 residues. V was trimmed by 4 bases and J by 3 bases, leaving 10 bases between them. CDR3: CASSPQANNQPQHF. The CDR3 bases are TGTGCCAGCAGCCCGCAGGCCAACAATCAGCCCCAGCATTTT.

The chain recombines TRBV7-8 with TRBJ2-1, with TRBD2 matching over 8 bases. Germline lookup yields CDR1 SGHVS and CDR2 FQNEAQ. J was trimmed by 10 bases and V by 5 bases; bases with no gene match: 19. The CDR3 sequence is 17 residues long. CDR3 coding DNA: TGTGCCAGCAGCCCGGACAGTTTGGAGGGACTAGGAGGCGAGCAGTTCTTC. It encodes CASSPDSLEGLGGEQFF.